A single sample gave rise to the 30 T cell receptor beta chains below, sequenced in a study of early T cells in non-severe SARS-CoV-2 infection. TCRdb reprocessed the 5' RACE reads with MiXCR, giving one entry per CDR3 protein. Altogether more than 35,000 distinct CDR3 sequences are present, under 5% being singletons, with the ten largest covering about 9.1%. The specimen sequenced was whole blood. The receptors derive from an adult who was a healthcare worker with PCR-confirmed SARS-CoV-2 infection or an uninfected control (not recorded which).

This clonotype turned up a few times. The gene calls are TRBV27 and TRBJ2-3; TRBD2 agrees at 8 bases. V shed 1 base, J shed 4 bases, and the junction held 7 bases outside the gene matches. Germline V lookup: CDR1 MNHEY, CDR2 SMNVEV (reference sequence). The CDR3 is 16 amino acids. CDR3 in DNA: TGTGCCAGCAGTTTATTGGGGACTAGTGGGTCAGATACGCAGTATTTT. Translating it yields CASSLLGTSGSDTQYF.

There are many counts of this clonotype. The rearrangement uses TRBV25-1 and TRBJ2-2, with D maybe TRBD1 (6 bases). With 8 bases removed from V and 0 bases from J, the gap between germline ends came to 10 bases. Germline-derived CDR1 and CDR2 are MGHDK and SYGVNS. The CDR3 has 14 residues. CDR3 sequence: CASRQAANTGELFF. CDR3 nucleotides: TGTGCCAGCCGACAGGCCGCGAACACCGGGGAGCTGTTTTTT.

Many counts were recorded for this clonotype. This chain links TRBV29-1 with TRBJ1-4; 9 bases agree with TRBD1. The V gene's germline CDR1 is SQVTM and CDR2 ANQGSEA. The CDR3 extends over 13 amino acids. V dropped 8 bases and J dropped 5; count of bases not matched to a gene: 6. Here the CDR3 reads CSWTGAENEKLFF. CDR3 DNA sequence: TGCAGCTGGACAGGGGCCGAAAATGAAAAACTGTTTTTT.

The chain employs TRBV18 and TRBJ2-3; D is ambiguous. CDR1 and CDR2 (germline): KGHSH, LQKENI. Trimming removed 1 base from V and 4 bases from J, with 6 bases in between. The CDR3 has 13 residues. The CDR3 DNA reads TGTGCCAGCTCACCACAGGGCGCAGATACGCAGTATTTT. Amino acid sequence: CASSPQGADTQYF. The variable domain in full, completed from reference TRBV18 and TRBJ2-3, reads NAGVMQNPRHLVRRRGQEARLRCSPMKGHSHVYWYRQLPEEGLKFMVYLQKENIIDESGMPKERFSAEFPKEGPSILRIQQVVRGDSAAYFCASSPQGADTQYFGPGTRLTVL.

The CDR3 loop reads CASSLQGKGNEQFF. The CDR3 DNA reads as TGCGCCAGCAGCTTGCAGGGTAAAGGAAATGAGCAGTTCTTC. This chain links TRBV5-1 with TRBJ2-1, with a tentative D call TRBD1 (5 bases). V dropped 1 base and J dropped 7 bases, with 12 bases sitting between them. The germline V gene encodes CDR1 SGHRS and CDR2 YFSETQ. This CDR3 has 14 amino acids.

This clonotype was recorded many times. The chain recombines TRBV30 with TRBJ2-7; D perhaps matches TRBD1 (6 bases). V was cut by 0 bases and J by 0 bases, with 9 bases left in between. CDR1 and CDR2 (germline): GTSNPN, SVGIG (reference sequence). CDR3 length: 14 residues. The CDR3 loop reads CAWSVGDNSYEQYV. For the CDR3, the DNA is TGTGCCTGGAGTGTAGGGGACAACTCCTACGAGCAGTACGTC.

This clonotype occurred many times. The chain uses TRBV7-2 and TRBJ2-7, with TRBD2 identical over 9 bases. Trimming took 4 bases from V and 5 from J; bases not matched to a gene: 18. The CDR3 extends over 18 amino acids. Germline CDR1 and CDR2: SGHTA and FQGNSA. The CDR3 nucleotides read TGTGCCAGCAGCTCCTTACCGGCCGGGACTAGCTTTTCCCACGAGCAGTACTTC. Translated: CASSSLPAGTSFSHEQYF.

Many counts were recorded for this clonotype. The chain joins TRBV27 to TRBJ2-7; D gene uncertain. Germline CDR1 MNHEY, CDR2 SMNVEV (reference sequence). There are 13 residues in the CDR3. Trimming took 2 bases from V and 7 from J, leaving 12 bases between them. CDR3 bases: TGTGCCAGCAGTTTAGAATTCCTGGGGGAGCAGTACTTC. Its translation: CASSLEFLGEQYF.

The table lists this clonotype with many counts. The V and J genes are TRBV28 and TRBJ2-3, with D possibly being TRBD1 (6 bases). This CDR3 has 13 amino acids. V was shortened by 5 bases and J by 3 bases, with 9 bases between the two germline ends. Germline V gene sequence: CDR1 MDHEN, CDR2 SYDVKM. This chain's CDR3 is CASSRTGTDTQYF. DNA of the CDR3: TGTGCCAGCAGTCGCACAGGGACAGATACGCAGTATTTT.

This clonotype has at least ten counts. J is TRBJ2-3 and V is TRBV20-1; 8 bases fit TRBD2. Trimming at V came to 7 bases and at J to 9 bases, leaving 12 bases not matched to a gene. This CDR3 is built from 13 residues. CDR1 and CDR2 from the germline V gene are DFQATT and SNEGSKA (reference sequence). CDR3 nucleotides: TGCAGTGGAACCAGCGGGAGCCCGGGGACGCAGTATTTT. It yields the protein CSGTSGSPGTQYF.

This clonotype was recorded at least ten times. The chain couples TRBV5-4 to TRBJ1-2; D not certain. V lost 4 bases, J lost 4 bases, and 11 bases lay in between. Germline V CDR1 and CDR2: SGHNT, YYREEE (reference sequence). The CDR3 runs to 13 residues. The CDR3 loop is CASSARSSYGYTF. The DNA of the CDR3 is TGTGCCAGCAGCGCGCGTAGCTCCTATGGCTACACCTTC.

This clonotype came up many times. This chain connects TRBV4-3 to TRBJ2-5; 9 bases agree with TRBD2. V lost 1 base to trimming and J lost 5 bases; unmatched junction nucleotides: 11. The CDR3 consists of 17 residues. CDR1 is LGHNA, CDR2 YSLEER, per germline. CDR3 loop: CASSQGSGAGGLETQYF. The CDR3 DNA is TGCGCCAGCAGCCAAGGATCGGGGGCGGGAGGGTTGGAGACCCAGTACTTC.

At least ten counts were recorded for this clonotype. This chain links TRBV11-3 with TRBJ2-1; a possible D gene is TRBD2 (6 bases). In germline, CDR1 is SGHNT, CDR2 YENEEA. Trimming left V 4 bases short and J 6 bases short, with 13 bases between. The CDR3 extends over 14 amino acids. Here the CDR3 DNA reads TGTGCCAGCAGCTCCCAGGCGCGGGGCAATGAGCAGTTCTTC. Its translation is CASSSQARGNEQFF.

By share of the sample, this clonotype is medium-sized. The J gene is TRBJ2-1, the V gene TRBV10-3; D is possibly TRBD1 or TRBD2 (5 bases each). CDR3 length: 15 residues. Germline V gene data show CDR1 as ENHRY and CDR2 as SYGVKD. V shed 2 bases and J shed 1 base, with 9 bases lying between them. The CDR3 is CAISEAGGSYNEQFF. The CDR3 DNA reads TGTGCCATCAGTGAGGCTGGGGGATCCTACAATGAGCAGTTCTTC.

The sample holds many counts of this clonotype. The V and J genes are TRBV6-5 and TRBJ2-1, with 7 bases matching TRBD1. Trimming at V came to 8 bases and at J to 6 bases, leaving 13 bases not matched to a gene. The CDR3 has 15 residues. Germline V CDR1 and CDR2: MNHEY, SVGAGI. The CDR3, as DNA: TGTGCCAGCCGGTCGTCCAGGGGGTCTGGCAATGAGCAGTTCTTC. Amino acid sequence: CASRSSRGSGNEQFF.

This clonotype was recorded many times. V is TRBV6-5 and J is TRBJ2-7, with a possible D match to TRBD2 (6 bases). This CDR3 contains 15 residues. V was clipped by 5 bases and J by 3 bases, with 17 bases between them. Germline assignment: CDR1 MNHEY and CDR2 SVGAGI. The CDR3 bases are TGTGCCAGCAGTCCCACCCTTCCAGCGGGCTACGAGCAGTACTTC. Translated: CASSPTLPAGYEQYF.

V and J are TRBV29-1 and TRBJ2-1; 10 bases agree with TRBD2. This CDR3 has 13 amino acids. J gave up 4 bases and V 4 bases, and 1 base lay outside the gene matches. CDR1 is SQVTM, CDR2 ANQGSEA, per germline. The CDR3 region is CSVGAGGYNEQFF. CDR3 bases: TGCAGCGTTGGAGCGGGAGGGTACAATGAGCAGTTCTTC.

This clonotype was observed many times. V usage is TRBV7-2 and J usage is TRBJ2-4; D is possibly TRBD1 (6 bases). The ends were cut back, 5 bases at V and 8 bases at J, with 19 bases in the middle. The CDR3 covers 15 residues. CDR1 SGHTA and CDR2 FQGNSA come from the germline V gene. This CDR3 is CASSLGQIPTHIQYF. CDR3 bases: TGTGCCAGCAGCCTCGGACAGATACCAACACACATTCAGTACTTC. The full variable domain, in which reference TRBV7-2 and TRBJ2-4 provide the parts outside the CDR3, is GAGVSQSPSNKVTEKGKDVELRCDPISGHTALYWYRQSLGQGLEFLIYFQGNSAPDKSGLPSDRFSAERTGGSVSTLTIQRTQQEDSAVYLCASSLGQIPTHIQYFGAGTRLSVL.

Within the sample, this clonotype is medium-sized. The CDR3 coding sequence is TGTGCCAGCAGTCCCGGACAGGGGCTCTCTGGAAACACCATATATTTT. As protein: CASSPGQGLSGNTIYF. The chain employs TRBV12-3 or TRBV12-4 and TRBJ1-3; 9 bases match TRBD1. This CDR3 comprises 16 residues. The trim removed 5 bases at V and 0 bases at J, leaving 5 bases unmatched.

This clonotype showed up just a few times. The chain combines TRBV12-3 or TRBV12-4 with TRBJ1-2; D ambiguous. The CDR3 extends over 12 amino acids. Trimming stripped 2 bases from V and 5 bases from J, with 6 bases between. The CDR3 sequence is CASSLSQYGYTF. The CDR3 nucleotides read TGTGCCAGCAGTTTAAGTCAGTATGGCTACACCTTC.

This clonotype was observed many times. V gene TRBV6-5 combines with J gene TRBJ2-2; 7 bases fit TRBD1. The V gene end was trimmed by 6 bases and the J gene end by 11 bases; junction bases not matched to a gene: 3. Germline V lookup: CDR1 MNHEY, CDR2 SVGAGI. The CDR3 sequence is 11 residues long. The CDR3 is CASRTGTELFF. DNA for the CDR3: TGTGCCAGCAGGACAGGGACCGAGCTGTTTTTT.

There are many counts of this clonotype. The chain joins TRBV7-3 to TRBJ1-6, with a tentative D call TRBD1 (5 bases). V was clipped by 2 bases and J by 7 bases, with 12 bases between them. Germline V gene lookup returns CDR1 SGHTA and CDR2 FQGTGA. This CDR3 contains 15 residues. CDR3 in DNA: TGTGCCAGCAGCTTAGGGGGGACGGGAAATTCACCCCTCCACTTT. Translating it yields CASSLGGTGNSPLHF.

The sample holds many counts of this clonotype. The chain combines TRBV6-5 with TRBJ1-4; TRBD1 is a possible D gene (6 bases). The germline V gene encodes CDR1 MNHEY and CDR2 SVGAGI. The CDR3 runs 15 residues. Trimming pared 0 bases from V and 7 bases from J, leaving 12 bases between. This CDR3 is CASSYSTGAGEKLFF. The CDR3 coding sequence is TGTGCCAGCAGTTACTCGACGGGGGCGGGTGAAAAACTGTTTTTT.

There are many counts of this clonotype. V usage is TRBV29-1 and J usage is TRBJ1-2; 8 bases agree with TRBD1. This CDR3 spans 13 amino acids. Germline CDR1 reads SQVTM; CDR2 reads ANQGSEA. Losses at the gene ends were 4 bases for V and 6 bases for J; bases not matched to a gene: 7. CDR3 sequence reads: CSVVGQGSNGYTF. The CDR3 nucleotides are TGCAGCGTTGTCGGACAGGGCTCTAATGGCTACACCTTC.

The chain is built from TRBV5-1 and TRBJ1-2; weak D call: TRBD1 (5 bases). The CDR3 loop spans 13 amino acids. Per germline, CDR1 SGHRS and CDR2 YFSETQ. Deletions cut 9 bases from V and 7 bases from J, with 19 bases between. CDR3 protein: CATRDGVSGGYTF. DNA for the CDR3: TGCGCCACCAGGGACGGTGTGTCCGGTGGCTACACCTTC.

This clonotype was observed at least ten times. The CDR3 DNA reads as TGTGCCAGCAGCCCCGGACAGGGTGATGTTTACAGCACTGAAGCTTTCTTT. Protein: CASSPGQGDVYSTEAFF. This chain connects TRBV6-6 to TRBJ1-1, with 8 bases that match TRBD1. Germline V CDR1 and CDR2: MNHNY, SVGAGI (reference sequence). This CDR3 is 17 amino acids long. V trimming: 6 bases; J trimming: 4 bases; junction bases outside the gene matches: 16.

This clonotype was seen many times. The rearrangement joins TRBV15 to TRBJ2-3; 7 bases are a match to TRBD2. CDR1 and CDR2 from the germline V gene are LNHNV and YYDKDF (reference sequence). V was clipped by 0 bases and J by 10 bases; unmatched bases: 4. The CDR3 is made up of 13 amino acids. CDR3 nucleotide sequence: TGTGCCACCAGCAGAGATCGCCTAGCGGCGCAGTATTTT. Encoded protein: CATSRDRLAAQYF.

The table lists this clonotype with many counts. The rearrangement uses TRBV6-2 or TRBV6-3 and TRBJ2-7; D unresolved. Per the germline V gene, CDR1 is MNHEY and CDR2 is SVGEGT. The CDR3 extends over 13 amino acids. CDR3 nucleotide sequence: TGTGCCAGCAACCGTCCCCCCCGCGGACCCCCACGCGTC. Translation: CASNRPPRGPPRV.

This clonotype was seen many times. The chain couples TRBV6-2 or TRBV6-3 to TRBJ2-1, with 7 positions matching TRBD2. CDR1 MNHEY and CDR2 SVGEGT come from the germline V gene. This CDR3 has 14 residues. The V gene end was trimmed by 8 bases and the J gene end by 4 bases; junction bases not matched to a gene: 8. The CDR3 DNA reads as TGTGCCAGCCTCCAGTCTAGCGGATACAATGAGCAGTTCTTC. This codes for CASLQSSGYNEQFF.

The chain employs TRBV7-9 and TRBJ2-7; D is ambiguous. This CDR3 comprises 14 residues. Trimming shortened V by 0 bases and J by 3 bases, and 9 bases separated the two germline ends. Per germline, CDR1 SEHNR and CDR2 FQNEAQ (reference sequence). CDR3 loop: CASSLAGSSYEQYV. The DNA for the CDR3 is TGTGCCAGCAGCTTAGCAGGGTCCAGCTACGAGCAGTACGTC.